Presented here are 14 T cell receptor beta chains from one specimen sequenced in a study of cytomegalovirus exposure and HLA in healthy donors. Primers for the PCR totalled 60 Vbeta and 13 Jbeta. Profiled with immunoSEQ multiplex PCR; TCRdb holds only in-frame clones, not every one. The table includes 52,000 or so clones, over 60% detected once. The sample comprised PBMCs. The receptor source for this set is a woman aged 40-49 years in good health and CMV-seropositive.

The chain recombines TRBV5-1 with TRBJ1-2, with a tentative D call TRBD1 (6 bases). The V gene lost 4 bases and the J gene lost 8 bases, with 18 bases spanning the gap. The CDR3 has 14 residues. The germline V gene encodes CDR1 SGHRS and CDR2 YFSETQ. The CDR3 coding sequence is TGCGCCAGCAGCGCGATTGATGGGGGGGGCGGCTACACCTTC. Protein: CASSAIDGGGGYTF.

V gene TRBV29-1 combines with J gene TRBJ1-1, with 7 nucleotides matching TRBD1. Trimming cost V 6 bases and J 0 bases; bases outside gene matches: 10. In germline, CDR1 is SQVTM, CDR2 ANQGSEA. The CDR3 totals 15 residues. The CDR3 DNA is TGCAGCGTCGAAATCCGGGGACAGATGAACACTGAAGCTTTCTTT. Its translation is CSVEIRGQMNTEAFF.

The chain uses TRBV9 and TRBJ1-6; 8 bases are shared with TRBD1. CDR1 is SGDLS, CDR2 YYNGEE, per germline. CDR3 length equals 14 residues. The ends lost 3 bases at V and 7 bases at J; junction bases unmatched: 3. CDR3 coding DNA: TGTGCCAGCAGCGCGGGACAGGCGAATTCACCCCTCCACTTT. It yields the protein CASSAGQANSPLHF. Together with reference TRBV9 and TRBJ1-6, the CDR3 gives the full variable domain: DSGVTQTPKHLITATGQRVTLRCSPRSGDLSVYWYQQSLDQGLQFLIQYYNGEERAKGNILERFSAQQFPDLHSELNLSSLELGDSALYFCASSAGQANSPLHFGNGTRLTVT.

The chain carries TRBV11-2 and TRBJ1-2; D perhaps matches TRBD1 (5 bases). CDR1 and CDR2 (germline): SGHAT, FQNNGV. The CDR3 is made up of 15 amino acids. With 5 bases removed from V and 3 bases from J, the gap between germline ends came to 16 bases. CDR3 in DNA: TGTGCCAGCAGCACTGTAGGTGGGGCTGACTATGGCTACACCTTC. Its protein product is CASSTVGGADYGYTF.

This clone has more than one count but fewer than ten. V is TRBV2 and J is TRBJ1-4; D is ambiguous. Germline assignment: CDR1 SNHLY and CDR2 FYNNEI. Trimming took off 4 bases at V and 7 bases at J, with 10 bases between the two ends. CDR3 length equals 13 residues. CDR3 coding DNA: TGTGCCAGCAGTGGAGCCCCGGGTGAAAAACTGTTTTTT. This gives the protein CASSGAPGEKLFF.

This clone was picked up a small number of times. This chain links TRBV29-1 with TRBJ1-1; the D gene is possibly TRBD1 (5 bases). The germline V and J ends were trimmed by 6 bases and 4 bases, with 15 bases remaining between them. Germline V gives CDR1 SQVTM, CDR2 ANQGSEA. This CDR3 is 13 amino acids long. In nucleotides, the CDR3 is TGCAGCGTCGGACCGGGGCGGGGCACTGAAGCTTTCTTT. Protein: CSVGPGRGTEAFF.

The chain is built from TRBV9 and TRBJ2-1, with TRBD2 matching over 9 bases. In germline, CDR1 is SGDLS, CDR2 YYNGEE. This CDR3 contains 15 residues. The V and J ends lost 1 base and 5 bases, in that order; junction bases with no gene match: 4. The CDR3 DNA follows: TGTGCCAGCAGCGTACAGAGCGGGAGGAACAATGAGCAGTTCTTC. Its translation: CASSVQSGRNNEQFF.

J is TRBJ2-3 and V is TRBV6-5; a possible D gene is TRBD2 (6 bases). The ends were cut back, 10 bases at V and 4 bases at J, with 12 bases in the middle. Germline V gives CDR1 MNHEY, CDR2 SVGAGI. This CDR3 is built from 12 residues. The CDR3 loop reads CATRLGADTQYF. The CDR3, as DNA: TGTGCCACCCGACTAGGGGCAGATACGCAGTATTTT.

This clone was seen a few times. The chain recombines TRBV2 with TRBJ2-1; tentatively, D is TRBD1 (5 bases). CDR3 length equals 12 residues. Trimming took off 4 bases at V and 7 bases at J, with 8 bases between the two ends. Germline V gives CDR1 SNHLY, CDR2 FYNNEI. The CDR3 loop reads CASSGQMNEQFF. The CDR3 DNA reads TGTGCCAGCAGTGGACAGATGAATGAGCAGTTCTTC.

J is TRBJ1-5 and V is TRBV6-1; TRBD1 matches at 9 bases. Losses at the gene ends were 4 bases for V and 7 bases for J; bases not matched to a gene: 8. Germline assignment: CDR1 MNHNS and CDR2 SASEGT. There are 15 residues in the CDR3. The CDR3 coding sequence is TGTGCCAGCAGTGCCCGACAGGGGGTATGGCAGCCCCAGCATTTT. Translating it yields CASSARQGVWQPQHF.

This sequence joins TRBV11-3 and TRBJ2-7, with a weak D call TRBD2 (6 bases). The length of the CDR3 is 13 residues. V shed 0 bases and J shed 6 bases, with 9 bases lying between them. Germline assignment: CDR1 SGHNT and CDR2 YENEEA. DNA for the CDR3: TGTGCCAGCAGCTTAGATGGGGGAGGCGAGCAGTACTTC. This encodes CASSLDGGGEQYF. Supplemented by reference TRBV11-3 and TRBJ2-7, the full variable domain reads EAGVVQSPRYKIIEKKQPVAFWCNPISGHNTLYWYLQNLGQGPELLIRYENEEAVDDSQLPKDRFSAERLKGVDSTLKIQPAELGDSAVYLCASSLDGGGEQYFGPGTRLTVT.

The chain carries TRBV7-9 and TRBJ2-1; TRBD2 aligns across 10 bases. The CDR3 contains 16 residues. The ends lost 1 base at V and 6 bases at J; junction bases unmatched: 6. Germline loops: CDR1 SEHNR, CDR2 FQNEAQ (reference sequence). CDR3 amino acids: CASSLEAAGGRNEQFF. CDR3 bases: TGTGCCAGCAGCTTAGAGGCAGCGGGGGGGCGCAATGAGCAGTTCTTC.

The V and J genes are TRBV2 and TRBJ1-4; D is unresolved. V was pared by 7 bases and J by 8 bases, with 17 bases between. The CDR3 covers 14 residues. In germline, CDR1 is SNHLY, CDR2 FYNNEI. The CDR3 reads CASKPEADAEKLFF. The DNA for the CDR3 is TGTGCCAGCAAACCCGAGGCCGACGCCGAAAAACTGTTTTTT.

This clone came up a few times. V is TRBV7-8 and J is TRBJ1-3, with TRBD1 as a possible D gene (5 bases). Trimming took off 5 bases at V and 3 bases at J, with 11 bases between the two ends. CDR1 SGHVS and CDR2 FQNEAQ come from the germline V gene. This CDR3 spans 14 amino acids. DNA of the CDR3: TGTGCCAGCAGCCGGCGGGGGAATGGAAACACCATATATTTT. As protein: CASSRRGNGNTIYF.